These 27 T cell receptor beta chains were all obtained from the same sample, sequenced in a study of blood T cell repertoires in COVID-19. Libraries were prepared by immunoSEQ multiplex PCR; TCRdb keeps only in-frame clonotypes and omits some of them. The table lists fewer than 400,000 clones, 86% of them singletons. The sample was PBMCs or T cells enriched from blood (not recorded which). These receptors all stem from a man aged 25-40 years who had recovered from COVID-19.

Here the CDR3 reads CASSYMGPPTYEQYF. CDR3 DNA: TGTGCCAGCAGTTATATGGGCCCGCCGACCTACGAGCAGTACTTC. The V gene is TRBV28, the J gene TRBJ2-7; D is uncertain. The V gene's germline CDR1 is MDHEN and CDR2 SYDVKM. The CDR3 runs to 15 residues. Trimming cost V 4 bases and J 2 bases, with 15 bases left between them.

This clone appeared many times. The J gene is TRBJ1-2, the V gene TRBV6-5; a possible D gene is TRBD1 (6 bases). The CDR3 consists of 14 residues. Trimming cost V 5 bases and J 3 bases, with 13 bases left between them. Germline lookup yields CDR1 MNHEY and CDR2 SVGAGI. The chain's CDR3 is CASSPDRIYYGYTF. The CDR3 coding sequence is TGTGCCAGCAGTCCCGACAGGATTTACTATGGCTACACCTTC.

Only one count was recorded for this clone. J is TRBJ1-4 and V is TRBV6-5; 7 nucleotides match TRBD1. V shed 1 base and J 8 bases; nucleotides not matched to a gene: 7. CDR3 length: 15 amino acids. Germline V gene data show CDR1 as MNHEY and CDR2 as SVGAGI. The CDR3 sequence is CASSYYSGGGEKLFF. Written as DNA, the CDR3 is TGTGCCAGCAGTTACTATTCCGGAGGGGGCGAAAAACTGTTTTTT.

Only a few counts were recorded for this clone. The chain employs TRBV25-1 and TRBJ1-2; perhaps TRBD1 as D (6 bases). The CDR3 contains 14 residues. CDR1 is MGHDK, CDR2 SYGVNS, per germline. V was clipped by 5 bases and J by 5 bases, with 15 bases between them. This chain's CDR3 is CASSSTGFWYGYTF. The CDR3 DNA sequence: TGTGCCAGCAGTAGCACAGGGTTTTGGTATGGCTACACCTTC.

With regard to this clone: Other DNA sequences in this sample translate to the same CDR3. The V gene is TRBV5-1, the J gene TRBJ2-3; tentative D call: TRBD2 (6 bases). The CDR3 sequence is 14 residues long. Between the trimmed V and J ends, which lost 3 bases and 0 bases, there was a span of 8 bases. Germline loops: CDR1 SGHRS, CDR2 YFSETQ. CDR3 sequence: CASSSGDSTDTQYF. The CDR3 DNA sequence: TGCGCCAGCAGCTCGGGGGACAGCACAGATACGCAGTATTTT.

This clone has just one count. The rearrangement joins TRBV28 to TRBJ2-7; tentatively, D is TRBD2 (5 bases). Trimming took off 6 bases at V and 7 bases at J, with 10 bases between the two ends. The CDR3 has 11 residues. Germline V gives CDR1 MDHEN, CDR2 SYDVKM. CDR3 coding DNA: TGTGCCAGCAGGTATTCGGGGGAGCAGTACTTC. This sequence encodes CASRYSGEQYF. Combining the CDR3 with reference TRBV28 and TRBJ2-7 gives the whole variable domain DVKVTQSSRYLVKRTGEKVFLECVQDMDHENMFWYRQDPGLGLRLIYFSYDVKMKEKGDIPEGYSVSREKKERFSLILESASTNQTSMYLCASRYSGEQYFGPGTRLTVT.

V and J are TRBV23-1 and TRBJ2-7, with a tentative D call TRBD1 (7 bases). TRBV23-1 is filed as an ORF, its function uncertain. There are 13 residues in the CDR3. Between the trimmed V and J ends, which lost 6 bases and 4 bases, there was a span of 13 bases. For the CDR3, the DNA is TGCGCCAGCAGGCGGGACAGATTATACGAGCAGTACTTC. Translation: CASRRDRLYEQYF.

The chain links TRBV28 to TRBJ1-2, with TRBD1 matching 7 bases. V was clipped by 10 bases and J by 4 bases; unmatched bases: 9. The CDR3 covers 13 residues. Germline CDR1 and CDR2: MDHEN and SYDVKM. The CDR3 nucleotides are TGTGCCACCACCCAGGGGGGCAGCTATGGCTACACCTTC. As protein: CATTQGGSYGYTF.

The V call is TRBV4-1, the J call TRBJ1-5, with 8 positions matching TRBD1. CDR1 is MGHRA, CDR2 YSYEKL, per germline. This CDR3 has 19 amino acids. After removal of 0 bases from V and 1 base from J, the junction contained 11 bases not matched to a gene. CDR3 amino acids: CASSQESDRDLSSNQPQHF. CDR3 DNA: TGCGCCAGCAGCCAAGAATCGGACAGGGATCTTAGCAGCAATCAGCCCCAGCATTTT.

This chain links TRBV7-9 with TRBJ2-6; 14 nucleotides align to TRBD2. The CDR3 runs 16 residues. The germline V gene encodes CDR1 SEHNR and CDR2 FQNEAQ (reference sequence). The trim removed 10 bases at V and 2 bases at J, leaving 4 bases unmatched. CDR3 coding DNA: TGTGCCAACGAGGGACTAGCGGGAGCTGGGGCCAACGTCCTGACTTTC. Protein: CANEGLAGAGANVLTF.

This clone was recorded a few times. The chain couples TRBV2 to TRBJ1-5, with a tentative D call TRBD1 (5 bases). Trimming removed 6 bases from V and 0 bases from J, with 12 bases in between. Germline loops: CDR1 SNHLY, CDR2 FYNNEI. The CDR3 has 15 residues. The CDR3 region has the DNA TGTGCCAGCAGCGACAGTTTTACTAGCAATCAGCCCCAGCATTTT. Translated: CASSDSFTSNQPQHF.

The chain is built from TRBV5-1 and TRBJ2-2; D might be TRBD2 (6 bases). The germline V gene has CDR1 SGHRS and CDR2 YFSETQ. This CDR3 is 16 amino acids long. Trimming took off 0 bases at V and 6 bases at J, with 15 bases between the two ends. CDR3 bases: TGCGCCAGCAGCTTGGCCGCGGGATCGTTGGCCGGGGAGCTGTTTTTT. It specifies CASSLAAGSLAGELFF.

J is TRBJ1-2 and V is TRBV18; 8 bases match TRBD1. The CDR3 spans 14 residues. J gave up 6 bases and V 3 bases, and 6 bases lay outside the gene matches. CDR1 is KGHSH and CDR2 is LQKENI in the germline V gene. The CDR3 loop is CASSPLDRGDGYTF. DNA for the CDR3: TGTGCCAGCTCACCCCTTGACAGGGGAGATGGCTACACCTTC.

The CDR3, as DNA: TGTGCCAGCAGCTTAGCAGAGGCCACAGATACGCAGTATTTT. Its protein is CASSLAEATDTQYF. This chain links TRBV7-2 with TRBJ2-3; D unresolved. The germline V gene encodes CDR1 SGHTA and CDR2 FQGNSA. The CDR3 sequence is 14 residues long. Deletions cut 0 bases from V and 2 bases from J, with 6 bases between.

This clone was observed once. This rearrangement joins TRBV30 to TRBJ2-2; the match to TRBD2 covers 9 bases. Trimming at V came to 0 bases and at J to 4 bases, leaving 3 bases not matched to a gene. Germline V gene lookup returns CDR1 GTSNPN and CDR2 SVGIG (reference sequence). The length of the CDR3 is 15 residues. CDR3 in amino acids: CAWSVGLASTGELFF. In DNA form, the CDR3 reads TGTGCCTGGAGTGTAGGACTAGCGAGCACCGGGGAGCTGTTTTTT. The whole variable domain, remainder taken from reference TRBV30 and TRBJ2-2, is SQTIHQWPATLVQPVGSPLSLECTVEGTSNPNLYWYRQAAGRGLQLLFYSVGIGQISSEVPQNLSASRPQDRQFILSSKKLLLSDSGFYLCAWSVGLASTGELFFGEGSRLTVL.

This chain connects TRBV5-1 to TRBJ2-1; maybe TRBD1 (6 bases). The CDR3 totals 12 residues. CDR1 is SGHRS and CDR2 is YFSETQ in the germline V gene. Trimming removed 0 bases at V and 13 bases at J, with 11 bases between. The CDR3 sequence: CASSLADRSQFF. The DNA of the CDR3 is TGCGCCAGCAGCTTGGCCGACAGGTCCCAGTTCTTC.

The chain carries TRBV10-2 and TRBJ2-1, with 8 bases fitting TRBD1. Germline CDR1 and CDR2: WSHSY and SAAADI. The V gene end was trimmed by 0 bases and the J gene end by 12 bases; junction bases not matched to a gene: 4. The CDR3 spans 13 residues. The CDR3 loop is CASSESAGTGQFF. The CDR3 nucleotides read TGCGCCAGCAGTGAGTCTGCCGGGACAGGGCAGTTCTTC.

This clone was recorded a few times. The chain recombines TRBV3-1 (or the pseudogene TRBV3-2) with TRBJ2-3, with TRBD1 matching over 7 bases. CDR1 and CDR2 from the germline V gene are LGHDT and YNNKEL (reference sequence). This CDR3 comprises 12 residues. J gave up 14 bases and V 6 bases, and 11 bases lay outside the gene matches. The CDR3 nucleotides are TGTGCCAGCAGTTGGGACAGAACTCACCCGTATTTT. Translation gives CASSWDRTHPYF.

V and J are TRBV4-1 and TRBJ1-1; D remains ambiguous. CDR1 and CDR2 (germline): MGHRA, YSYEKL. The CDR3 loop spans 14 amino acids. With 7 bases removed from V and 4 bases from J, the gap between germline ends came to 16 bases. CDR3 sequence: CASTHPGGPTEAFF. CDR3 DNA sequence: TGCGCCAGCACCCACCCCGGAGGTCCCACTGAAGCTTTCTTT.

This chain uses TRBV6-2 or TRBV6-3 with TRBJ1-2; TRBD1 agrees at 7 bases. This CDR3 is built from 16 residues. Germline assignment: CDR1 MNHEY and CDR2 SVGEGT. J was trimmed by 6 bases and V by 6 bases; bases with no gene match: 16. The CDR3 loop is CASSQHQTGTAHGYTF. In DNA form, the CDR3 reads TGTGCCAGCAGCCAGCACCAGACTGGGACAGCACATGGCTACACCTTC.

The rearrangement uses TRBV5-1 and TRBJ1-2, with D possibly being TRBD1 (5 bases). The germline V gene encodes CDR1 SGHRS and CDR2 YFSETQ. Trimming pared 5 bases from V and 2 bases from J, leaving 22 bases between. CDR3 length: 17 amino acids. The CDR3 is CASRLWAGLTTNYGYTF. In nucleotides, the CDR3 is TGCGCCAGCAGACTTTGGGCAGGGCTTACTACCAACTATGGCTACACCTTC.

This chain uses TRBV20-1 with TRBJ1-1, with D unresolved. V lost 3 bases, J lost 4 bases, and 18 bases lay in between. CDR1 and CDR2 from the germline V gene are DFQATT and SNEGSKA (reference sequence). This CDR3 is built from 15 residues. The CDR3 loop is CSASPPELPSTEAFF. The CDR3 bases are TGCAGTGCTAGTCCGCCGGAGCTTCCAAGCACTGAAGCTTTCTTT.

The rearrangement links TRBV18 to TRBJ2-3, with unresolved D. Trimming left V 3 bases short and J 6 bases short, with 10 bases between. Germline V gene sequence: CDR1 KGHSH, CDR2 LQKENI. CDR3 length: 13 amino acids. The CDR3 is CASSPSAGDTQYF. The CDR3, as DNA: TGTGCCAGCTCACCCTCGGCAGGCGATACGCAGTATTTT.

The genes are TRBV4-2 and TRBJ2-1; D is unclear. The V end lost 4 bases, the J end lost 2 bases, and 12 bases lay between the germline ends. This CDR3 has 15 residues. CDR1 LGHNA and CDR2 YNFKEQ come from the germline V gene. CDR3: CASSPIFETYNEQFF. Written as DNA, the CDR3 is TGTGCCAGCAGCCCCATATTCGAGACCTACAATGAGCAGTTCTTC.

This chain links TRBV7-2 with TRBJ2-7, with D perhaps matching TRBD1 (6 bases). Trimming pared 5 bases from V and 0 bases from J, leaving 11 bases between. The germline V gene encodes CDR1 SGHTA and CDR2 FQGNSA. CDR3 size: 14 residues. The CDR3 DNA reads as TGTGCCAGCAGCGCTAACAGGGCCTCCTACGAGCAGTACTTC. Its translation: CASSANRASYEQYF.

The chain couples TRBV28 to TRBJ2-2; D perhaps matches TRBD1 (7 bases). V was clipped by 4 bases and J by 0 bases, with 21 bases between them. The germline gives CDR1 MDHEN, CDR2 SYDVKM. The CDR3 length is 19 residues. CDR3 bases: TGTGCCAGCAGTTCCCTCTCGACAGGGTCGGGAGCGAACACCGGGGAGCTGTTTTTT. Protein: CASSSLSTGSGANTGELFF.

V usage is TRBV5-6 and J usage is TRBJ2-1; D may be TRBD2 (5 bases). The V end was cut by 4 bases, the J end by 4 bases, with 15 bases between. Germline V lookup: CDR1 SGHDT, CDR2 YYEEEE. This CDR3 is built from 15 residues. The CDR3 coding sequence is TGTGCCAGCAGCCTGCTCGAGGGAGCATACAATGAGCAGTTCTTC. It is translated as CASSLLEGAYNEQFF. The full variable domain, in which reference TRBV5-6 and TRBJ2-1 provide the parts outside the CDR3, is DAGVTQSPTHLIKTRGQQVTLRCSPKSGHDTVSWYQQALGQGPQFIFQYYEEEERQRGNFPDRFSGHQFPNYSSELNVNALLLGDSALYLCASSLLEGAYNEQFFGPGTRLTVL.